These 10 T cell receptor beta chains were sequenced from one sample in a study of cytomegalovirus exposure and HLA in healthy donors. With 60 Vbeta and 13 Jbeta primers, the PCR was carried out. TCRdb keeps only in-frame clones here, not all; method: immunoSEQ multiplex PCR. The table shows about 210,000 clones, with about four fifths occurring only once. Sequencing used PBMCs. The receptor source for this set is a man between 35 and 55 years old in good health and CMV-seropositive.

The chain links TRBV18 to TRBJ2-1; D call uncertain. The CDR3 runs 12 residues. Trimming removed 1 base at V and 9 bases at J, with 7 bases between. In germline, CDR1 is KGHSH, CDR2 LQKENI. CDR3 coding DNA: TGTGCCAGCTCACCACGATCTATTGAGCAGTTCTTC. This codes for CASSPRSIEQFF.

The J gene is TRBJ2-4, the V gene TRBV5-1, with no clear D. The V and J ends lost 1 base and 0 bases respectively, with 11 bases between them. This CDR3 has 16 amino acids. Germline assignment: CDR1 SGHRS and CDR2 YFSETQ. This chain's CDR3 is CASSLSPSLAKNIQYF. CDR3 in DNA: TGCGCCAGCAGCTTGAGCCCGAGTTTAGCCAAAAACATTCAGTACTTC.

The chain has TRBV7-2 and TRBJ2-1, with 9 bases aligning to TRBD1. Per the germline V gene, CDR1 is SGHTA and CDR2 is FQGNSA. The CDR3 contains 16 residues. V gave up 0 bases and J gave up 4 bases; unmatched junction bases: 4. The CDR3 DNA reads as TGTGCCAGCAGCTTAGCCGGGACAGGGAGATACAATGAGCAGTTCTTC. It encodes CASSLAGTGRYNEQFF.

This sequence joins TRBV27 and TRBJ2-1, with a possible D match to TRBD1 (5 bases). The ends were cut back, 5 bases at V and 4 bases at J, with 18 bases in the middle. The CDR3 totals 16 residues. In germline, CDR1 is MNHEY, CDR2 SMNVEV (reference sequence). CDR3 loop: CASSQIAGKTYNEQFF. DNA for the CDR3: TGTGCCAGCAGTCAGATCGCAGGGAAAACTTACAATGAGCAGTTCTTC.

V usage is TRBV9 and J usage is TRBJ2-7; weak D call: TRBD2 (6 bases). V lost 1 base and J lost 2, with 13 bases in between. CDR3 length equals 15 residues. Germline CDR1 reads SGDLS; CDR2 reads YYNGEE. CDR3 sequence: CASSVNSGGTYEQYF. CDR3 nucleotide sequence: TGTGCCAGCAGCGTAAATAGCGGAGGGACCTACGAGCAGTACTTC. The whole variable domain, filled in from reference TRBV9 and TRBJ2-7, reads DSGVTQTPKHLITATGQRVTLRCSPRSGDLSVYWYQQSLDQGLQFLIQYYNGEERAKGNILERFSAQQFPDLHSELNLSSLELGDSALYFCASSVNSGGTYEQYFGPGTRLTVT.

This chain uses TRBV30 with TRBJ1-2, with a weak D call TRBD1 (6 bases). Trimming took off 4 bases at V and 5 bases at J, with 11 bases between the two ends. The CDR3 consists of 12 residues. The germline V gene encodes CDR1 GTSNPN and CDR2 SVGIG (reference sequence). The CDR3 DNA sequence: TGTGCCTGGAAGGGGGACGGATATGGCTACACCTTC. Translating gives CAWKGDGYGYTF. Full variable domain (remainder filled in from reference TRBV30 and TRBJ1-2): SQTIHQWPATLVQPVGSPLSLECTVEGTSNPNLYWYRQAAGRGLQLLFYSVGIGQISSEVPQNLSASRPQDRQFILSSKKLLLSDSGFYLCAWKGDGYGYTFGSGTRLTVV.

CDR3 in DNA: TGCAGCGTTACGGGACAGGGGGCAGTTGGCTACACCTTC. Amino acids: CSVTGQGAVGYTF. The chain couples TRBV29-1 to TRBJ1-2, with TRBD1 matching over 12 bases. This CDR3 is built from 13 residues. Trimming cost V 5 bases and J 7 bases; bases outside gene matches: 5. Germline loops: CDR1 SQVTM, CDR2 ANQGSEA.

J is TRBJ2-2 and V is TRBV7-2; tentatively, D is TRBD1 (6 bases). The CDR3 is 18 amino acids. Germline CDR1 SGHTA, CDR2 FQGNSA. V was shortened by 8 bases and J by 7 bases, with 29 bases between the two germline ends. The CDR3 nucleotides are TGTGCCAGCTTCGGGATGCGAGCAGGGACAAAAGACGGCGGGGAGCTGTTTTTT. It is translated as CASFGMRAGTKDGGELFF.

The V and J genes are TRBV29-1 and TRBJ2-7; 12 bases are shared with TRBD2. This CDR3 has 14 residues. V lost 6 bases to trimming and J lost 2 bases; unmatched junction nucleotides: 5. Germline-derived CDR1 and CDR2 are SQVTM and ANQGSEA. CDR3 DNA: TGCAGCGTAGGCACTAGCGGGAGGCCCTACGAGCAGTACTTC. Residues: CSVGTSGRPYEQYF.

This chain links TRBV18 with TRBJ2-1; D remains unclear. In germline, CDR1 is KGHSH, CDR2 LQKENI. This CDR3 has 13 residues. The V and J ends lost 2 bases and 6 bases respectively, with 8 bases between them. CDR3: CASSPSRLNEQFF. The CDR3 region has the DNA TGTGCCAGCTCACCAAGCAGACTCAATGAGCAGTTCTTC.